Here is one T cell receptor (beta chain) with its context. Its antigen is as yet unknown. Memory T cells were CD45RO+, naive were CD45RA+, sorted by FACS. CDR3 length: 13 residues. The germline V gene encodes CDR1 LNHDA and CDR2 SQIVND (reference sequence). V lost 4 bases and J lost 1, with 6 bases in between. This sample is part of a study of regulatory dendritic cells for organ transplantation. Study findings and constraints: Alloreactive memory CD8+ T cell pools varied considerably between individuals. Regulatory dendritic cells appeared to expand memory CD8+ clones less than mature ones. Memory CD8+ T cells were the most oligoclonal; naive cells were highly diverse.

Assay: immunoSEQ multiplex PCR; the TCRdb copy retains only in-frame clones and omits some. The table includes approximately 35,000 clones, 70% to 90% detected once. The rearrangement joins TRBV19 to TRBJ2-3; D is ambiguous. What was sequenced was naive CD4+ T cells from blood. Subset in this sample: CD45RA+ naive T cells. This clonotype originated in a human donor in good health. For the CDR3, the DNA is TGTGCCAGTAGTACCTATCGCACAGATACGCAGTATTTT. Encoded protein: CASSTYRTDTQYF.